This is a list of T cell receptor beta chains from one sample in a study of vaccination and CD4 T cells after COVID-19. One entry per CDR3 protein results from TCRdb running MiXCR on the PCR reads. The sample includes about 26,000 distinct CDR3 sequences, around two fifths of them seen just once. Which antigens these TCRs recognize remains unknown. Sequenced here: CD4+ T cells from blood, cultured in vitro, sampled about 7 months after SARS-CoV-2 vaccination. The receptor source for this set is a human donor who had recovered from COVID-19. Both conserved end residues are part of each CDR3. D genes are given only for firm matches. Size tells how often a clone was seen (once, few, many) or the class of an expanded clone, and some rows leave it out.

V	D	J	size	CDR3	DNA
TRBV6-5	NA	TRBJ1-5	NA	CASSYASDQPQHF	TGTGCCAGCAGTTACGCCAGTGATCAGCCCCAGCATTTT
TRBV20-1	TRBD1	TRBJ2-7	NA	CSASRDRAGEQYF	TGCAGTGCTTCCCGGGACAGGGCTGGCGAGCAGTACTTC
TRBV19	NA	TRBJ1-2	NA	CASSISVYGYTF	TGTGCCAGTAGTATATCGGTCTATGGCTACACCTTC
TRBV6-1	NA	TRBJ2-5	NA	CASGQDRQETQYF	TGTGCCAGCGGTCAGGACAGACAAGAGACCCAGTACTTC
TRBV7-9	NA	TRBJ2-1	NA	CASSFHGDEQFF	TGTGCCAGCAGCTTTCACGGGGATGAGCAGTTCTTC
TRBV7-9	NA	TRBJ2-7	NA	CASSVTASNYEQYF	TGTGCCAGCAGCGTCACAGCTAGCAACTACGAGCAGTACTTC
TRBV6-1	TRBD1	TRBJ1-5	few	CASTQGTGYSNQPQHF	TGTGCCAGCACCCAGGGGACAGGCTATAGCAATCAGCCCCAGCATTTT
TRBV15	NA	TRBJ2-5	NA	CATSRDWERSFQYF	TGTGCCACCAGCAGAGACTGGGAACGTTCGTTCCAGTACTTC
TRBV20-1	NA	TRBJ1-5	NA	CSARDTIYNQPQHF	TGCAGTGCTAGAGATACAATTTACAATCAGCCCCAGCATTTT
TRBV4-3	TRBD2	TRBJ2-6	few	CASSQGLASGANVLTF	TGCGCCAGCAGCCAGGGACTAGCCTCCGGGGCCAACGTCCTGACTTTC
TRBV10-3	NA	TRBJ2-3	few	CAISEGLAGTDTQYF	TGTGCCATCAGTGAAGGGCTAGCAGGCACAGATACGCAGTATTTT
TRBV2	NA	TRBJ1-2	NA	CASRARGTIYGYTF	TGTGCCAGCAGGGCTCGGGGGACTATCTATGGCTACACCTTC
TRBV15	NA	TRBJ1-5	NA	CATSRARRGLDQPQHF	TGTGCCACCAGCAGAGCGAGGAGGGGTTTAGATCAGCCCCAGCATTTT
TRBV6-2/TRBV6-3	NA	TRBJ2-5	NA	CASSYAGETQYF	TGTGCCAGCAGTTACGCGGGAGAGACCCAGTACTTC
TRBV15	NA	TRBJ2-1	few	CATSRVVPSSYNEQFF	TGTGCCACCAGCAGAGTGGTGCCGAGCTCCTACAATGAGCAGTTCTTC
TRBV24-1	TRBD2	TRBJ2-1	few	CATSAQTSGVSYNEQFF	TGTGCCACCAGTGCCCAGACTAGCGGGGTCTCCTACAATGAGCAGTTCTTC
TRBV20-1	NA	TRBJ1-6	few	CSAKNRGSYNSPLHF	TGCAGTGCTAAAAATCGGGGCTCCTATAATTCACCCCTCCACTTT
TRBV7-2	NA	TRBJ2-7	few	CASSKRHGYEQYF	TGTGCCAGCAGCAAAAGGCACGGCTACGAGCAGTACTTC
TRBV6-1	TRBD2	TRBJ2-1	few	CASSSGLASNEQFF	TGTGCCAGCAGCTCGGGACTAGCGAGCAATGAGCAGTTCTTC
TRBV20-1	TRBD1	TRBJ2-6	NA	CSGSGTGGAGANVLTF	TGCAGTGGATCCGGGACAGGGGGAGCTGGGGCCAACGTCCTGACTTTC
TRBV27	TRBD1	TRBJ1-5	few	CASSEAQGQGRNQPQHF	TGTGCCAGCAGTGAAGCCCAGGGACAGGGCCGGAATCAGCCCCAGCATTTT
TRBV7-8	NA	TRBJ2-1	NA	CASSALGGRFALEQFF	TGTGCCAGCAGCGCCCTCGGGGGACGCTTTGCTCTTGAGCAGTTCTTC
TRBV28	NA	TRBJ2-5	few	CASSLLDSGTQYF	TGTGCCAGCAGTCTACTGGACTCTGGGACCCAGTACTTC
TRBV5-1	NA	TRBJ1-1	NA	CASSRNGQTNTEAFF	TGCGCCAGCAGCCGAAATGGACAGACCAACACTGAAGCTTTCTTT
TRBV7-2	NA	TRBJ2-3	few	CASSLGGEDTQYF	TGTGCCAGCAGCTTAGGGGGGGAAGATACGCAGTATTTT
TRBV7-9	TRBD2	TRBJ2-7	medium-sized	CASSLVYLGTSIGGSDEQYF	TGTGCCAGCAGCTTAGTATATTTGGGGACTAGCATTGGGGGATCGGACGAGCAGTACTTC
TRBV6-1	TRBD1	TRBJ2-7	NA	CASSERPGQGPEQYF	TGTGCCAGCAGTGAGCGTCCGGGACAGGGTCCCGAGCAGTACTTC
TRBV5-1	TRBD2	TRBJ2-7	NA	CASSQWGLAENYEQYF	TGCGCCAGCAGCCAATGGGGACTAGCGGAAAACTACGAGCAGTACTTC
TRBV28	TRBD2	TRBJ2-7	NA	CASSSGTSYEQYF	TGTGCCAGCAGTTCCGGGACTAGCTACGAGCAGTACTTC
TRBV4-3	TRBD1	TRBJ1-1	NA	CASSQGDRQRGTEAFF	TGCGCCAGCAGCCAAGGGGACAGGCAGCGCGGCACTGAAGCTTTCTTT
TRBV12-3/TRBV12-4	NA	TRBJ1-1	NA	CASSLGALGAEAFF	TGTGCCAGCAGTTTAGGAGCTTTGGGCGCTGAAGCTTTCTTT
TRBV18	NA	TRBJ1-5	NA	CASSSTHSNQPQHF	TGTGCCAGCTCATCGACCCATAGCAATCAGCCCCAGCATTTT
TRBV7-9	NA	TRBJ2-3	few	CASRRTDTQYF	TGTGCCAGCAGACGGACAGATACGCAGTATTTT
TRBV20-1	TRBD2	TRBJ2-7	NA	CSARARYSGRVGNYEQYF	TGCAGTGCTAGAGCTCGCTATAGCGGGAGGGTGGGAAACTACGAGCAGTACTTC
TRBV28	NA	TRBJ2-7	NA	CASSLWRYEQYF	TGTGCCAGCAGTTTATGGCGGTACGAGCAGTACTTC
TRBV19	NA	TRBJ2-5	NA	CASSIGTNKETQYF	TGTGCCAGTAGTATAGGGACTAACAAAGAGACCCAGTACTTC
TRBV5-4	NA	TRBJ2-5	few	CASSWGTGPQETQYF	TGTGCCAGCAGCTGGGGTACTGGCCCGCAAGAGACCCAGTACTTC
TRBV10-3	TRBD1	TRBJ2-7	NA	CAISDRDSPSHEQYF	TGTGCCATCAGTGATCGGGACAGCCCGAGCCACGAGCAGTACTTC
TRBV20-1	NA	TRBJ2-4	NA	CSASRLAGNIQYF	TGCAGTGCCTCACGACTTGCCGGGAACATTCAGTACTTC
TRBV7-9	TRBD2	TRBJ2-5	few	CASSLGLAGETQYF	TGTGCCAGCAGCTTAGGACTAGCGGGGGAGACCCAGTACTTC
TRBV6-1	NA	TRBJ2-7	few	CASTSTELEQYF	TGTGCCAGCACCTCGACGGAACTCGAGCAGTACTTC
TRBV19	TRBD2	TRBJ2-5	NA	CASHAGTSGFQETQYF	TGTGCCAGCCACGCCGGGACTAGCGGGTTCCAAGAGACCCAGTACTTC
TRBV6-1	NA	TRBJ2-1	NA	CASSYGQGEYNEQFF	TGTGCCAGCAGCTATGGACAAGGGGAGTACAATGAGCAGTTCTTC
TRBV7-9	NA	TRBJ2-1	few	CASSLTGVTRNEQFF	TGTGCCAGCAGCTTAACGGGTGTCACTCGGAATGAGCAGTTCTTC
TRBV19	NA	TRBJ1-2	NA	CASTPTGGHNYGYTF	TGTGCCAGTACTCCGACCGGCGGGCATAACTATGGCTACACCTTC
TRBV12-2	NA	TRBJ2-7	NA	CASRLAYNAGREKGQYF	TGTGCAAGTCGCTTAGCATATAACGCCGGGCGGGAGAAGGGGCAGTACTTC
TRBV28	NA	TRBJ2-7	few	CASSFGRRTSYEQYF	TGTGCCAGCAGTTTCGGTCGGAGAACCAGCTACGAGCAGTACTTC
TRBV19	NA	TRBJ1-5	NA	CASSTDRIGWNQPQHF	TGTGCCAGTAGTACCGACAGAATAGGGTGGAATCAGCCCCAGCATTTT
TRBV20-1	NA	TRBJ2-7	few	CSAPTPRTNSYEQYF	TGCAGTGCTCCAACGCCGCGGACGAACTCCTACGAGCAGTACTTC
TRBV19	TRBD1	TRBJ2-7	NA	CASSIQGQGDYEQYF	TGTGCCAGTAGTATTCAGGGTCAGGGGGACTACGAGCAGTACTTC
TRBV6-5	NA	TRBJ2-7	NA	CASSSPDGTYEQYF	TGTGCCAGCAGTTCCCCCGACGGCACGTACGAGCAGTACTTC
TRBV20-1	NA	TRBJ1-1	few	CSAIGGGTEAFF	TGCAGTGCTATCGGGGGTGGCACTGAAGCTTTCTTT
TRBV19	NA	TRBJ1-2	NA	CASSPTDYGYTF	TGTGCCAGTAGTCCGACAGACTATGGCTACACCTTC
TRBV19	NA	TRBJ2-6	NA	CASRTGRVDSGANVLTF	TGTGCCAGTAGGACCGGACGAGTCGACTCTGGGGCCAACGTCCTGACTTTC
TRBV28	TRBD1	TRBJ2-7	few	CASSFTGTATYEQYF	TGTGCCAGCAGTTTCACCGGGACAGCTACGTACGAGCAGTACTTC
TRBV6-1	NA	TRBJ2-5	NA	CASNPPLGEGETQYF	TGTGCCAGCAACCCCCCATTGGGAGAGGGTGAGACCCAGTACTTC
TRBV7-2	NA	TRBJ1-2	NA	CASSLGSHGAYGYTF	TGTGCCAGCAGCCTCGGGTCTCACGGGGCCTATGGCTACACCTTC
TRBV20-1	TRBD1	TRBJ1-2	few	CSARATTGAKYGYTF	TGCAGTGCTAGGGCCACGACAGGGGCGAAGTATGGCTACACCTTC